The clone carrying this T cell receptor beta chain showed up many times. V lost 5 bases and J lost 1, with 17 bases in between. CDR3 size: 17 residues. Germline V lookup: CDR1 MNHEY, CDR2 SMNVEV (reference sequence). The record originates from a study of regulatory T cells in long-lasting Graves disease. Arm-PCR of CDR3 regions with iRepertoire HTBI primers generated TCR beta libraries. Under the authors' procedure: The samples included around 64 TRBV and about 13 TRBJ segments. TCRdb reprocessed the multiplex PCR reads via MiXCR and lists one record per CDR3 protein. Here the V and J calls rest on TCRdb's processing, not on the authors' analysis. Of under 300,000 distinct CDR3 sequences in the sample, over 20% were seen once. Time point of the sample: newly diagnosed GD, antithyroid drugs for less than 3 months. TCR sequences were obtained from RNA taken from PBMCs. The diagnosis of Graves' disease used American Thyroid Association guidelines. Roughly 9.8 milliliters of peripheral blood went into EDTA tubes.

The gene calls are TRBV27 and TRBJ2-2; perhaps TRBD2 as D (5 bases). This TCR came from a female donor with Graves disease. This sample comprised peripheral blood mononuclear cells (PBMCs), obtained at new diagnosis, from a patient treated with antithyroid drugs. The CDR3: CASSPHPLALNTGELFF. The CDR3, as DNA: TGTGCCAGCAGTCCCCATCCCCTAGCTCTGAACACCGGGGAGCTGTTTTTT.